A single TCR beta chain is shown here with its context. The antigen remains undetermined. V was pared by 3 bases and J by 6 bases, with 14 bases between. In germline, CDR1 is SGHAT, CDR2 FQNNGV. This CDR3 contains 15 residues. The sample comes from a study of post-analysis software for immune sequencing data. Study-wide context: Relapsing-remitting, secondary progressive and progressive-relapsing forms made up the multiple sclerosis disease courses. Study observations and caveats: When patients were compared with controls, a handful of TRBV segments were more frequent, TRBV5-6, TRBV5-1 and TRBV20-1 among them. Samples from one preparation batch, clustered by F measure, grouped strongly together.

TCR beta cDNA libraries had unique molecular identifiers. MiXCR, run by TCRdb on the PCR reads, gives a single entry per CDR3 protein. The sample holds over 300,000 distinct CDR3 sequences, approximately 33% seen once. V gene TRBV11-2 combines with J gene TRBJ1-4; TRBD1 is a possible D gene (5 bases). The sequence derives from a girl aged 10-17 years with multiple sclerosis. The sequencing sample was made of blood. The CDR3 spells CASSFTSGGDEKLFF. The CDR3 coding sequence is TGTGCCAGCAGCTTTACTAGCGGGGGGGATGAAAAACTGTTTTTT.